The rows below give T cell receptor beta chains drawn from one sample of a study of cytomegalovirus exposure and HLA in healthy donors. The method was immunoSEQ multiplex PCR; TCRdb's version includes in-frame clones alone and lacks a portion of them. In the table there are about 160,000 clones, roughly 80% of which are singletons. Sequenced material: PBMCs. Receptors originate from a man younger than 35 in good health and CMV-seronegative. Both conserved end residues are part of each CDR3. Fields, in order: D gene, clone size, V gene, J gene, CDR3 DNA, CDR3 protein. D genes are given only for firm matches. The size of a clone is reported for some rows only, either as once, few or many, or as a class for expanded clones.

d_call: TRBD1
clone_size: NA
v_call: TRBV5-4
j_call: TRBJ1-1
cdr3_nt: TGTGCCAGCAGCTCCGACAGGGGAGGATTTAAGAACACTGAAGCTTTCTTT
cdr3_aa: CASSSDRGGFKNTEAFF

d_call: NA
clone_size: NA
v_call: TRBV9
j_call: TRBJ2-5
cdr3_nt: TGTGCCAGCAGCGGGAGTGGAAAGACCCAGTACTTC
cdr3_aa: CASSGSGKTQYF

d_call: NA
clone_size: NA
v_call: TRBV6-1
j_call: TRBJ1-3
cdr3_nt: TGTGCCAGCACGGTCAGGTCTGACTCTGGAAACACCATATATTTT
cdr3_aa: CASTVRSDSGNTIYF

d_call: NA
clone_size: once
v_call: TRBV2
j_call: TRBJ1-5
cdr3_nt: TGTGCCAGCAGTGAAGCGACAGACAGCAATCAGCCCCAGCATTTT
cdr3_aa: CASSEATDSNQPQHF

d_call: NA
clone_size: few
v_call: TRBV19
j_call: TRBJ1-1
cdr3_nt: TGTGCCAGTAGTATCGCGGCCTCCATGAACACTGAAGCTTTCTTT
cdr3_aa: CASSIAASMNTEAFF

d_call: TRBD1
clone_size: NA
v_call: TRBV6-1
j_call: TRBJ2-7
cdr3_nt: TGTGCCAGCGGCGGGACAGGGAGTCGGTACGAGCAGTACTTC
cdr3_aa: CASGGTGSRYEQYF

d_call: TRBD2
clone_size: NA
v_call: TRBV19
j_call: TRBJ2-7
cdr3_nt: TGTGCCAGTACCGCGTCCGGGGGGTACCTATACGAGCAGTACTTC
cdr3_aa: CASTASGGYLYEQYF

d_call: NA
clone_size: NA
v_call: TRBV7-6
j_call: TRBJ2-7
cdr3_nt: TGTGCCAGCAGCTTAACCGGGGAGCAGTACTTC
cdr3_aa: CASSLTGEQYF

d_call: NA
clone_size: NA
v_call: TRBV5-4
j_call: TRBJ1-1
cdr3_nt: TGTGCCAGCAGCTCACCGGGACACCAGAACACTGAAGCTTTCTTT
cdr3_aa: CASSSPGHQNTEAFF

d_call: NA
clone_size: NA
v_call: TRBV5-1
j_call: TRBJ2-1
cdr3_nt: TGCGCCAGCAGCTTGGAAGCGGGCCTCTACAATGAGCAGTTCTTC
cdr3_aa: CASSLEAGLYNEQFF

d_call: TRBD2
clone_size: NA
v_call: TRBV4-3
j_call: TRBJ2-1
cdr3_nt: TGCGCCAGCAGCCAAGATTTGACGGGGGGAGCCTCCTACAATGAGCAGTTCTTC
cdr3_aa: CASSQDLTGGASYNEQFF

d_call: TRBD2
clone_size: NA
v_call: TRBV9
j_call: TRBJ2-5
cdr3_nt: TGTGCCAGCAGCGTAGAACCCGGAAGGGAGGGAGAGACCCAGTACTTC
cdr3_aa: CASSVEPGREGETQYF

d_call: NA
clone_size: NA
v_call: TRBV7-9
j_call: TRBJ2-6
cdr3_nt: TGTGCCAGCAGCTCCCCAAAAGGGCAGGGCGCAGGGGCCAACGTCCTGACTTTC
cdr3_aa: CASSSPKGQGAGANVLTF

d_call: TRBD2
clone_size: NA
v_call: TRBV6-5
j_call: TRBJ2-1
cdr3_nt: TGTGCCAGCAGTTACTCGAGCGGGAGCTCCTACAATGAGCAGTTCTTC
cdr3_aa: CASSYSSGSSYNEQFF

d_call: TRBD2
clone_size: NA
v_call: TRBV2
j_call: TRBJ2-7
cdr3_nt: TGTGCCAGCAGTACGACTAGCGGGAGAGGGGAGCAGTACTTC
cdr3_aa: CASSTTSGRGEQYF

d_call: NA
clone_size: once
v_call: TRBV27
j_call: TRBJ2-1
cdr3_nt: TGTGCCAGCAGTTTACAGGGCAATGAGCAGTTCTTC
cdr3_aa: CASSLQGNEQFF

d_call: TRBD1
clone_size: NA
v_call: TRBV7-9
j_call: TRBJ1-5
cdr3_nt: TGTGCCAGCAGCTTAGGGACAGGGGACGATCAGCCCCAGCATTTT
cdr3_aa: CASSLGTGDDQPQHF

d_call: NA
clone_size: NA
v_call: TRBV7-9
j_call: TRBJ1-5
cdr3_nt: TGTGCCGGACAAGGGGGAGCCAATCAGCCCCAGCATTTT
cdr3_aa: CAGQGGANQPQHF

d_call: TRBD1
clone_size: few
v_call: TRBV4-1
j_call: TRBJ1-1
cdr3_nt: TGCGCCAGCAGCCCCGGAGACAGGGCTTACACTGAAGCTTTCTTT
cdr3_aa: CASSPGDRAYTEAFF

d_call: TRBD2
clone_size: NA
v_call: TRBV28
j_call: TRBJ2-1
cdr3_nt: TGTGCCAGCAGAGCGGGGAGCTCCTACAATGAGCAGTTCTTC
cdr3_aa: CASRAGSSYNEQFF

d_call: TRBD1
clone_size: NA
v_call: TRBV28
j_call: TRBJ2-2
cdr3_nt: TGTGCCAGCAGTATCCTCCAGGGGGCGGAAGCCGGGGAGCTGTTTTTT
cdr3_aa: CASSILQGAEAGELFF

d_call: TRBD1
clone_size: once
v_call: TRBV14
j_call: TRBJ2-5
cdr3_nt: TGTGCCAGCAGTGGGACAGGGCGAGGGACCCAGTACTTC
cdr3_aa: CASSGTGRGTQYF

d_call: NA
clone_size: NA
v_call: TRBV19
j_call: TRBJ1-1
cdr3_nt: TGTGCCAGTAGGGGTGGGCACACTGAAGCTTTCTTT
cdr3_aa: CASRGGHTEAFF

d_call: NA
clone_size: NA
v_call: TRBV6-5
j_call: TRBJ2-7
cdr3_nt: TGTGCCAGCAGTTACGAGGGATACGAGCAGTACTTC
cdr3_aa: CASSYEGYEQYF

d_call: NA
clone_size: NA
v_call: TRBV5-4
j_call: TRBJ2-1
cdr3_nt: TGTGCCAGCAGCCTGGGACTGGTCTCCTACAATGAGCAGTTCTTC
cdr3_aa: CASSLGLVSYNEQFF

d_call: NA
clone_size: NA
v_call: TRBV2
j_call: TRBJ1-5
cdr3_nt: TGTGCCAGCAGTGACCCCGGGGACTATCAGCCCCAGCATTTT
cdr3_aa: CASSDPGDYQPQHF

d_call: NA
clone_size: NA
v_call: TRBV11-2
j_call: TRBJ2-1
cdr3_nt: TGTGCCAGCAGCTTTCTCGGGAGCCCATACAATGAGCAGTTCTTC
cdr3_aa: CASSFLGSPYNEQFF

d_call: NA
clone_size: NA
v_call: TRBV28
j_call: TRBJ2-1
cdr3_nt: TGTGCCAGCACGAGGTCGGGCTCCTACAATGAGCAGTTCTTC
cdr3_aa: CASTRSGSYNEQFF

d_call: NA
clone_size: NA
v_call: TRBV18
j_call: TRBJ1-1
cdr3_nt: TGTGCCAGCTCACGAACAGGGAGTGAAGCTTTCTTT
cdr3_aa: CASSRTGSEAFF

d_call: TRBD2
clone_size: NA
v_call: TRBV7-7
j_call: TRBJ2-5
cdr3_nt: TGTGCCAGCAGCCTTCGACTAGCGGGCAGGGAGACCCAGTACTTC
cdr3_aa: CASSLRLAGRETQYF